The following is a T cell receptor beta chain sequence with its context. The antigen remains undetermined. The data were obtained in a study of post-analysis software for immune sequencing data. Study summary: In terms of disease course, relapsing-remitting, secondary progressive and progressive-relapsing multiple sclerosis were included.

Every TCR beta cDNA library bore unique molecular identifiers. T cells numbering about 0.95 to 10 million gave rise to around 460,000 cDNA molecules. TCRdb independently ran MiXCR on the PCR reads; one entry per CDR3 protein. The sample records some 890,000 distinct CDR3 sequences, approximately 53% being singletons. The CDR3 is 15 amino acids. Trimming removed 1 base from V and 0 bases from J, with 10 bases in between. Germline lookup yields CDR1 SGHTA and CDR2 FQGNSA. Notes on the study in general: A significant reduction in normalized Chao1 diversity was observed in multiple sclerosis patients versus controls. Elevated frequency relative to controls characterized four to six TRBV segments in patients, TRBV5-6, TRBV5-1 and TRBV20-1 among them. Strong co-clustering by F measure was seen for same-batch samples.

The source is a girl under 18 with multiple sclerosis. The chain combines TRBV7-2 with TRBJ2-7, with D perhaps TRBD1 (6 bases). Sequencing input: blood. The CDR3 bases are TGTGCCAGCAGCTTAGTCAGGGGTACCTCCTACGAGCAGTACTTC. Its protein product is CASSLVRGTSYEQYF.